Presented here are 31 T cell receptor beta chains from one specimen sequenced in a study of CD8+ T cells in alopecia areata. RNA was isolated and reverse transcribed to cDNA, the sequencing template. Sequencing used immunoSEQ multiplex PCR; TCRdb keeps in-frame clones, though not all of them. The sample holds 65,000 to 100,000 clones; around 54% are singletons and the top ten take approximately 5.3%. Sequenced input: NKG2D-high CD8+ T cells sorted from blood. The receptors here all came from a human donor with alopecia areata.

This chain uses TRBV7-9 with TRBJ2-1; D is possibly TRBD1 or TRBD2 (5 bases each). The CDR3 contains 15 residues. With 5 bases removed from V and 3 bases from J, the gap between germline ends came to 14 bases. CDR1 is SEHNR and CDR2 is FQNEAQ in the germline V gene (reference sequence). CDR3 in amino acids: CASSPPGRDYNEQFF. The CDR3 nucleotides read TGTGCCAGCAGCCCCCCGGGACGGGACTACAATGAGCAGTTCTTC.

This clone was observed a few times. The V and J genes are TRBV2 and TRBJ2-1, with D possibly TRBD1 on 5 matching bases. The CDR3 extends over 11 amino acids. V dropped 7 bases and J dropped 9 bases, with 10 bases sitting between them. In germline, CDR1 is SNHLY, CDR2 FYNNEI. The CDR3 nucleotides are TGTGCCAGCAATCTAAGGGGTGAGCAGTTCTTC. As protein: CASNLRGEQFF.

This clone appeared a few times. The V gene is TRBV28, the J gene TRBJ2-1; a possible D gene is TRBD2 (5 bases). V was clipped by 6 bases and J by 5 bases, with 14 bases between them. This CDR3 has 14 amino acids. Germline CDR1 is MDHEN and CDR2 is SYDVKM. CDR3 in DNA: TGTGCCAGCAGACTGAGGGTACGGAACAATGAGCAGTTCTTC. Its protein product is CASRLRVRNNEQFF.

This rearrangement joins TRBV27 to TRBJ2-7, with 10 bases fitting TRBD1. Germline V gene data show CDR1 as MNHEY and CDR2 as SMNVEV (reference sequence). The CDR3 spans 14 residues. V trimming: 5 bases; J trimming: 5 bases; junction bases outside the gene matches: 6. The CDR3 DNA reads as TGTGCCAGCAGTCGGGGACAGGGGTTCCACGAGCAGTACTTC. It is translated as CASSRGQGFHEQYF.

This clone has just a few counts. The chain joins TRBV4-1 to TRBJ1-5; D gene uncertain. The CDR3 contains 16 residues. Trimming removed 1 base from V and 3 bases from J, with 13 bases in between. Germline V gene lookup returns CDR1 MGHRA and CDR2 YSYEKL. CDR3 amino acids: CASSQGGSGNNQPQHF. The CDR3 nucleotides read TGCGCCAGCAGCCAAGGCGGGTCGGGGAACAATCAGCCCCAGCATTTT.

This clone was picked up a small number of times. The gene calls are TRBV21-1 and TRBJ2-5. TRBV21-1 is annotated as a pseudogene. This CDR3 region has 10 residues. The CDR3 loop reads CASSKGTQYF. CDR3 nucleotide sequence: TGTGCCAGCAGCAAAGGAACCCAGTACTTC.

The chain uses TRBV2 and TRBJ2-3; 8 nucleotides align to TRBD2. V lost 1 base and J lost 2; bases outside the gene matches: 8. The CDR3 consists of 17 residues. The V gene's germline CDR1 is SNHLY and CDR2 FYNNEI. CDR3 loop: CASSEGPSGSATDTQYF. The CDR3 DNA reads TGTGCCAGCAGTGAAGGACCCAGCGGGAGTGCCACAGATACGCAGTATTTT.

This clone turned up a few times. The V and J genes are TRBV28 and TRBJ2-3; 9 bases are a match to TRBD2. The CDR3 loop spans 18 amino acids. The junction had 14 bases not matched to a gene; V was cut back by 6 bases and J by 1 base. Germline CDR1 reads MDHEN; CDR2 reads SYDVKM. The CDR3 sequence is CASSSFLIAGDGTDTQYF. In DNA, the CDR3 is TGTGCCAGCAGCTCCTTCTTGATAGCGGGAGACGGCACAGATACGCAGTATTTT.

This chain links TRBV27 with TRBJ1-2, with TRBD1 as a possible D gene (5 bases). CDR1 and CDR2 (germline): MNHEY, SMNVEV (reference sequence). Trimming removed 6 bases from V and 7 bases from J, with 12 bases in between. The CDR3 has 12 residues. CDR3 sequence (DNA): TGTGCCAGCAGCTTAAATGGGGGTGGCTACACCTTC. The encoded protein is CASSLNGGGYTF.

The chain recombines TRBV2 with TRBJ2-7; 12 nucleotides line up with TRBD2. V shed 5 bases, J shed 2 bases, and the junction held 4 bases outside the gene matches. The CDR3 loop spans 15 amino acids. CDR1 is SNHLY, CDR2 FYNNEI, per germline. CDR3 DNA: TGTGCCAGCAGTCCCCTAGCGGGGGGGCCCTACGAGCAGTACTTC. Its protein is CASSPLAGGPYEQYF.

This clone appeared a single time. This chain uses TRBV9 with TRBJ2-5; TRBD2 aligns across 11 bases. CDR3 size: 16 residues. Trimming cost V 3 bases and J 3 bases; bases outside gene matches: 7. Germline V CDR1 and CDR2: SGDLS, YYNGEE. The CDR3 coding sequence is TGTGCCAGCAGCGCCCCTATGACTAGCGGGGAAGAGACCCAGTACTTC. Translation: CASSAPMTSGEETQYF.

V gene TRBV7-2 combines with J gene TRBJ1-5, with D possibly TRBD1 on 5 matching bases. CDR1 and CDR2 (germline): SGHTA, FQGNSA. There are 16 residues in the CDR3. Trimming left V 5 bases short and J 2 bases short, with 16 bases between. CDR3 amino acids: CASSPGPGKRNQPQHF. The CDR3 DNA sequence: TGTGCCAGCAGCCCGGGGCCGGGTAAACGCAATCAGCCCCAGCATTTT.

V is TRBV27 and J is TRBJ2-2; D call uncertain. Germline-derived CDR1 and CDR2 are MNHEY and SMNVEV (reference sequence). V was clipped by 8 bases and J by 3 bases, with 7 bases between them. This CDR3 spans 12 amino acids. Written as DNA, the CDR3 is TGTGCCAGCCGTAGGGACACCGGGGAGCTGTTTTTT. Residues: CASRRDTGELFF.

This chain connects TRBV27 to TRBJ2-7; D is unresolved. Between the trimmed V and J ends, which lost 2 bases and 7 bases, there was a span of 9 bases. The CDR3 has 12 amino acids. Germline V CDR1 and CDR2: MNHEY, SMNVEV (reference sequence). CDR3 amino acids: CASSLTGMEQYF. The CDR3 DNA follows: TGTGCCAGCAGTTTAACCGGTATGGAGCAGTACTTC.

The CDR3 coding sequence is TGTGCCAGCAGCTTGCCACTAGCGGGGGGGCCAGGGAATGAGCAGTTCTTC. Its protein is CASSLPLAGGPGNEQFF. The chain uses TRBV7-6 and TRBJ2-1, with 13 positions matching TRBD2. The germline V gene has CDR1 SGHVS and CDR2 FNYEAQ. V was clipped by 3 bases and J by 7 bases; unmatched bases: 9. This CDR3 is 17 amino acids long.

V and J are TRBV27 and TRBJ2-7; 10 positions agree with TRBD1. The CDR3 is 14 amino acids. V lost 10 bases to trimming and J lost 2 bases; unmatched junction nucleotides: 8. Germline V gives CDR1 MNHEY, CDR2 SMNVEV (reference sequence). CDR3: CATKPGTGAYEQYF. The CDR3 DNA sequence: TGTGCCACCAAACCTGGGACAGGGGCCTACGAGCAGTACTTC.

This clone is a singleton in its sample. The V gene is TRBV5-6, the J gene TRBJ2-5; possible D gene TRBD2, 7 bases. Trimming stripped 3 bases from V and 1 base from J, with 19 bases between. Germline assignment: CDR1 SGHDT and CDR2 YYEEEE. This CDR3 has 17 residues. The CDR3 loop reads CASSSPLRGATQETQYF. CDR3 DNA sequence: TGTGCCAGCAGCTCGCCCCTCCGGGGGGCGACCCAAGAGACCCAGTACTTC. Full variable domain (outside the CDR3, taken from reference TRBV5-6 and TRBJ2-5): DAGVTQSPTHLIKTRGQQVTLRCSPKSGHDTVSWYQQALGQGPQFIFQYYEEEERQRGNFPDRFSGHQFPNYSSELNVNALLLGDSALYLCASSSPLRGATQETQYFGPGTRLLVL.

The chain couples TRBV6-5 to TRBJ2-7; D is unclear. The CDR3 length is 12 residues. Trimming removed 6 bases from V and 3 bases from J, with 9 bases in between. In germline, CDR1 is MNHEY, CDR2 SVGAGI. This chain's CDR3 is CASSLDGYEQYF. The CDR3 DNA reads TGTGCCAGCAGCCTGGACGGCTACGAGCAGTACTTC.

The chain carries TRBV2 and TRBJ2-1, with D unresolved. The germline V gene has CDR1 SNHLY and CDR2 FYNNEI. V lost 6 bases, J lost 0 bases, and 6 bases lay in between. The CDR3 consists of 13 residues. Here the CDR3 reads CASSTYSYNEQFF. The DNA for the CDR3 is TGTGCCAGCAGCACTTACTCCTACAATGAGCAGTTCTTC.

This clone showed up just a few times. The V and J genes are TRBV29-1 and TRBJ2-7; 7 bases agree with TRBD2. Germline V gene data show CDR1 as SQVTM and CDR2 as ANQGSEA. Trimming removed 1 base from V and 1 base from J; junction bases left unmatched: 7. CDR3 length: 15 amino acids. CDR3 residues: CSVEGATAGSYEQYF. Here the CDR3 DNA reads TGCAGCGTTGAAGGAGCGACAGCGGGGTCCTACGAGCAGTACTTC.

Note on this clone: A far larger clone lies a single base away; this is likely a read error. The chain couples TRBV5-4 to TRBJ2-7; TRBD1 matches 9 bases. The CDR3 has 14 amino acids. Germline V gene lookup returns CDR1 SGHNT and CDR2 YYREEE (reference sequence). V lost 4 bases, J lost 2 bases, and 4 bases stayed unmatched. In DNA form, the CDR3 reads TGTGCCAGCAGCGGGGGGACAGGGACCTACGAGCAGTACTTC. As protein: CASSGGTGTYEQYF.

V gene TRBV2 combines with J gene TRBJ1-2; D remains ambiguous. CDR3 length equals 13 residues. Germline V CDR1 and CDR2: SNHLY, FYNNEI. Trimming took 1 base from V and 8 from J, leaving 11 bases between them. CDR3 sequence (DNA): TGTGCCAGCAGTGAAGGGACGTCCTGGGGCTACACCTTC. Translated: CASSEGTSWGYTF. The full variable domain, its missing parts supplied by reference TRBV2 and TRBJ1-2, is EPEVTQTPSHQVTQMGQEVILRCVPISNHLYFYWYRQILGQKVEFLVSFYNNEISEKSEIFDDQFSVERPDGSNFTLKIRSTKLEDSAMYFCASSEGTSWGYTFGSGTRLTVV.

This clone occurred a few times. The chain couples TRBV4-3 to TRBJ2-5; D call uncertain. This CDR3 comprises 14 residues. Germline CDR1 reads LGHNA; CDR2 reads YSLEER. V was shortened by 2 bases and J by 5 bases, with 12 bases between the two germline ends. The CDR3 DNA follows: TGCGCCAGCAGCCAAACCCCCTCCACGGAGACCCAGTACTTC. Translated, it gives CASSQTPSTETQYF.

This clone was counted between two and nine times. Here the CDR3 reads CASSLISSPDTQYF. CDR3 bases: TGTGCCAGCAGTTTAATATCGAGCCCAGATACGCAGTATTTT. This chain links TRBV28 with TRBJ2-3; D is undetermined. V gave up 2 bases and J gave up 4 bases, with 10 bases separating them. Germline loops: CDR1 MDHEN, CDR2 SYDVKM. The CDR3 covers 14 residues.

This sequence joins TRBV2 and TRBJ2-7; 7 positions match TRBD1. The J segment lost 2 bases and the V segment lost 6 bases, leaving 4 bases of the junction unmatched. Germline V lookup: CDR1 SNHLY, CDR2 FYNNEI. This CDR3 contains 13 residues. DNA of the CDR3: TGTGCCAGCAGCTGGGACAGAGCCTACGAGCAGTACTTC. This translates into CASSWDRAYEQYF.

This clone was found a few times. The V gene is TRBV7-6, the J gene TRBJ2-7, with D tentatively TRBD2 (5 bases). This CDR3 has 14 residues. Germline assignment: CDR1 SGHVS and CDR2 FNYEAQ. The germline V and J ends were trimmed by 1 base and 2 bases, with 9 bases remaining between them. The CDR3 here is CASSLGGIAYEQYF. CDR3 bases: TGTGCCAGCAGCTTAGGAGGGATAGCCTACGAGCAGTACTTC.

This clone was found many times. J is TRBJ2-1 and V is TRBV28; no clear D. This CDR3 has 11 residues. The V end was cut by 5 bases, the J end by 6 bases, with 5 bases between. The germline gives CDR1 MDHEN, CDR2 SYDVKM. CDR3 in amino acids: CASSVINEQFF. CDR3 bases: TGTGCCAGCAGTGTTATCAATGAGCAGTTCTTC.

The table lists this clone with a few counts. The rearrangement joins TRBV27 to TRBJ2-7; D not resolved. V gave up 6 bases and J gave up 5 bases, with 11 bases separating them. The CDR3 loop spans 12 amino acids. Looked up from germline, CDR1 is MNHEY and CDR2 is SMNVEV (reference sequence). The CDR3 sequence: CASSRGRNEQYF. The CDR3 nucleotides read TGTGCCAGCAGCCGCGGAAGAAACGAGCAGTACTTC.

This clone was recorded a few times. The chain combines TRBV12-2 with TRBJ2-5; the table's TRBD2 call for D was not verified on the DNA. TRBV12-2 is termed a pseudogene. The CDR3 spans 15 residues. CDR3 DNA: TGTGCAAGTCGCTTAGGCGGCCGGCAGCAAGAGACCCAGTACTTC. The encoded protein is CASRLGGRQQETQYF.

There are a few counts of this clone. V and J are TRBV5-1 and TRBJ2-1; D possibly corresponds to TRBD1 (6 bases). V was clipped by 6 bases and J by 7 bases, with 14 bases between them. The CDR3 contains 13 residues. CDR1 is SGHRS and CDR2 is YFSETQ in the germline V gene. The CDR3 DNA is TGCGCCAGCAATGAGGACAGTTATAATGAGCAGTTCTTC. This translates into CASNEDSYNEQFF.

This clone was seen a handful of times. This rearrangement joins TRBV10-1 to TRBJ2-3; TRBD1 might be the D (6 bases). From germline, CDR1 is WNHNN and CDR2 SYGVQD (reference sequence). This CDR3 region has 15 residues. Trimming removed 6 bases at V and 2 bases at J, with 15 bases between. The CDR3 here is CASRRAQGHTDTQYF. CDR3 nucleotides: TGCGCCAGCAGGAGGGCACAGGGACACACAGATACGCAGTATTTT.